This TCR beta chain stems from a study of regulatory T cells in long-lasting Graves disease. Broader study findings: Persistent disease was associated with favored TRBV28 usage and with favored use of TRBJ1-2 and TRBJ2-5.

The sample holds many counts of this clonotype. Its cognate antigen is unknown. Time point reported: newly diagnosed GD, antithyroid drugs for less than 3 months. PBMC-derived RNA was used for the TCR library. Investigators prepared the TCR beta libraries by applying iRepertoire HTBI primers and Arm-PCR of CDR3 regions. TCRdb redid the calling of the multiplex PCR reads with MiXCR, one entry per CDR3 protein. In the table there are about 240,000 distinct CDR3 sequences, roughly 21% of which are singletons. V lost 6 bases, J lost 5 bases, and 12 bases stayed unmatched. The germline V gene encodes CDR1 MNHEY and CDR2 SMNVEV (reference sequence). This CDR3 region has 16 residues.

This TCR was sampled from a female donor with Graves disease. The rearrangement links TRBV27 to TRBJ2-5; 10 nucleotides align to TRBD2. The sequences come from peripheral blood mononuclear cells (PBMCs), collected at new diagnosis, from a patient treated with antithyroid drugs. This CDR3 reads CASRPWGLAGDETQYF. The CDR3 region has the DNA TGTGCCAGCAGGCCATGGGGGCTAGCGGGGGATGAGACCCAGTACTTC.